This T cell receptor beta chain was sequenced in a study of regulatory T cells in long-lasting Graves disease (dated by TCRdb to the early 2020s). In the study overall: Patients with newly diagnosed Graves' disease had been on antithyroid drugs for under 3 months. This study used TCR sequencing and RNA sequencing of peripheral blood to compare persistent Graves' disease patients against newly diagnosed Graves' disease patients. The study took place in China and was registered as a clinical trial. A total of roughly 33 samples underwent TCR sequencing: some 13 from persistent and around 20 from newly diagnosed Graves' disease patients.

The full study reports these points: More public clonotypes were shared among persistent patients (approximately 3,000) than among newly diagnosed patients (966). Compared with newly diagnosed patients, patients with persistent Graves' disease had lower TCR Shannon entropy and fewer highly expanded clones, which suggests clonal expansion. Only the TCR beta chain was sequenced and analyzed. The authors noted that the small sample size was a limitation that may lower accuracy. The study examined only peripheral blood because the primary lesion, thyroid tissue, could not be accessed.

The protocol used for the library was multiplex PCR. The sequencer listed for this sample is Illumina HiSeq 4000. To build TCR beta libraries, CDR3 regions were amplified by Arm-PCR using iRepertoire HTBI primers. Gel purification was performed on PCR products prior to sequencing. Per the original workflow: Across samples, about 64 TRBV and 13 to 15 TRBJ segments were identified and used for gene usage analysis of CDR3 amino acid clonotypes. COPE and FqMerger were used to merge filtered high-quality paired reads into contigs. BLAST was used to align contigs to the IMGT TRBV, TRBD and TRBJ reference genes, and CDR3 was defined following IMGT. Clonotypes above 0.1% frequency were classified as highly expanded clones. Repertoire diversity was measured by Shannon entropy, and V-J evenness by the Gini coefficient. A clonotype was considered public if more than one individual shared it. TCRdb's own reprocessing of the public reads used fastp at Q25 and MiXCR and kept productive beta chains. Merged by CDR3 protein, the rows form single entries marked with the most common genes and DNA. TCRdb, not the authors, supplied the V and J calls. The table for this sample lists 500,000 or so distinct CDR3 sequences; roughly 17% of them were counted only once. The top ten constitute 9.5% to 15% of the sample.

Concerning this clonotype: Its cognate antigen has yet to be identified. Within one base of it there is no much larger clone, and no base qualities were kept.

The intended sense of this specimen's time point label: newly diagnosed GD, antithyroid drugs for less than 3 months. RNA was extracted from PBMCs in TRIzol for both TCR sequencing and RNA sequencing. The diagnosis of Graves' disease followed American Thyroid Association guidelines. Patients for the study were recruited at an endocrinology department in Xi'an, China. Each patient gave 7.5 to 10 milliliters of peripheral blood, collected in an EDTA anticoagulant tube. Ficoll Paque Plus density gradient separation was used to isolate PBMCs, and no additional T cell sorting was done. An Agilent 2100 Bioanalyzer and agarose gel were used to check RNA quality, and a NanoDrop 2000 was used to measure RNA concentration. This sample was shared with a second study, whose subject was T cells in Graves' hyperthyroidism and ophthalmopathy. As the second study states: Stable Graves' hyperthyroidism was defined as the absence of progression to ophthalmopathy over 18 months of follow-up. Hyperthyroidism patients were newly diagnosed, had a disease duration of under 2 months, and were aged 18 to 65 years. Patients with uncontrolled infections, other autoimmune diseases, pregnancy or lactation were excluded. Diagnoses were based on clinical symptoms, serum thyroxine and TRAb, thyroid ultrasound and orbital computed tomography. The first round of RT-PCR for the TCR CDR3 was performed with the HTBI primer set and the Qiagen OneStep RT-PCR kit. Most expanded thyroid clonotypes (frequency above 0.001) were also found in blood, which suggests that blood repertoires may mirror thyroid immune responses. In cross-validation, a model built on a 13 V-J signature told ophthalmopathy apart from stable hyperthyroidism with about 90% sensitivity and around 81% specificity, and in testing the same model reached 80%/75%. In validation, progression to ophthalmopathy was predicted by the model with roughly 71% sensitivity and around 76% specificity, a median of roughly six months before onset. TCR V-J signatures able to tell the groups apart were searched for in a discovery cohort of 95 to 100 patients, of whom about 40 had Graves' ophthalmopathy and 57 had stable Graves' hyperthyroidism. Prospective prediction of ophthalmopathy was tested in an independent validation cohort of 18 to 20 hyperthyroidism patients and approximately 17 patients who later progressed to ophthalmopathy. The 75 to 100 discovery patients were divided at random into training and test sets in a 7:3 ratio. Thyroid tissue and blood T-cell repertoires from six or seven Graves' hyperthyroidism patients were also compared in the study. Following sampling, methimazole starting at 30 mg daily was given to hyperthyroidism patients, and high-dose intravenous methylprednisolone was given to ophthalmopathy patients. Libraries were constructed in a second round of multiplex PCR, after which size selection and purification were carried out. Paired-end sequencing of the libraries was performed with 100 bp reads on an Illumina HiSeq2000. SOAPnuke was used to process the raw data, with reads discarded if the reads contained adapters or uncalled bases, had a mean Phred below 15, or lacked an exact constant-primer or identifier match. High-quality paired reads were merged using COPE v1.2.5, and each unique nucleotide sequence was defined as a clonotype. MiTCR v1.1 was used to align the clonotypes against IMGT TRBV, TRBD and TRBJ reference segments. The analysis included only V-J combinations with a frequency above 0.0001, which together covered around 99% of the repertoires. A TCS score was defined as the ratio of F50 (clonal expansion) to E x V (chaos), with BLOSUM62-based TCRdist applied between CDR3 peptides within each V-J. Welch's t-statistics and random forest reduced some 510 V-J features to some 14, which were used in a naive Bayes classifier (R e1071). Sample size was not statistically predetermined, and blinding of investigators to group allocation was not performed. The paper describes TCR Vbeta CDR3 sequencing of roughly 130 peripheral blood samples, made up of 40 to 45 ophthalmopathy patients, roughly 75 hyperthyroidism patients and around 17 progressor patients.

The specimen was peripheral blood mononuclear cells (PBMCs), collected at new diagnosis, from a patient treated with antithyroid drugs. The sequence came from a man aged 40-55 years with Graves disease. Donor details come from another sample of the same person, matched by shared clones.

CDR3 loop: CASSTSPRVGNEQFF. Here is the DNA: TGTGCCAGCAGTACCAGCCCCAGGGTGGGCAATGAGCAGTTCTTC. The chain was built from TRBV9 and TRBJ2-1, with TRBD1 perhaps the D gene, on 5 matching bases. From cysteine to phenylalanine, the CDR3 is 15 amino acids long. Left in the record is the CDR3 DNA by itself, 45 bases read in frame from the first base. V and J lose 5 bases and 6 bases, and a span of 18 bases separates them. Based on the germline V gene, the CDR1 and CDR2 sequences are SGDLS and YYNGEE.